This entry describes one TCR beta chain. Generated by immunoSEQ multiplex PCR, the TCRdb table keeps only in-frame clones and is missing some. The data contain fewer than 35,000 clones, roughly 80% of them singletons. The record originates from a study of PD-L1 blockade in urothelial cancer. CDR3 size: 13 residues. The V gene's germline CDR1 is SGHAT and CDR2 FQDESV (reference sequence). With 5 bases clipped from V and 8 bases from J, the junction kept 8 bases outside the gene matches. The genes are TRBV11-1 and TRBJ1-2, with 7 positions matching TRBD1. This sample comprised PBMCs, obtained around atezolizumab (anti-PD-L1) treatment. The receptor was derived from a man aged 50 or older with urothelial cancer. DNA of the CDR3: TGTGCCAGCAGCCCCGGAGGGGGCCGAGGCTACACCTTC. It yields the protein CASSPGGGRGYTF.